The entry below describes one T cell receptor (beta chain). Data came from immunoSEQ multiplex PCR; TCRdb stores just in-frame clones and leaves some out. The data hold 90,000 or so clones, with nearly 90% observed a single time. This record belongs to a study of T cell responses to AZD1222 COVID-19 vaccine. The CDR3 has 14 amino acids. Trimming removed 4 bases from V and 6 bases from J, with 14 bases in between. The germline CDR1 and CDR2 sequences are SGHDT and YYEEEE. The V gene is TRBV5-6, the J gene TRBJ2-1, with D tentatively TRBD1 (6 bases). The TCR comes from an adult in good health. The starting material was peripheral blood, obtained on day 0 of AZD1222 vaccination. CDR3 bases: TGTGCCAGCAGCCGAGGGGGTCCATTCAATGAGCAGTTCTTC. This encodes CASSRGGPFNEQFF.